Listed below are T cell receptor beta chains from one sample, sequenced in a study of memory CD4+ T cells and cytomegalovirus serostatus. Sequenced by immunoSEQ multiplex PCR; TCRdb stores in-frame clones only, minus some. The sample has around 53,000 clones; approximately 80% are singletons. Sequencing was performed on memory CD4+ T cells from blood. Every receptor here comes from an adult in good health and CMV-seronegative. Each CDR3 is given with its conserved first and last residue. A D gene is named only where the DNA matches it firmly. Expanded clones are given a class, and other clones once, few, many or no size at all.

size: NA
V: TRBV7-2
D: NA
J: TRBJ1-5
DNA: TGTGCCAGCAGCTTAGGACCCAATCAGCCCCAGCATTTT
CDR3: CASSLGPNQPQHF

size: few
V: TRBV28
D: NA
J: TRBJ1-5
DNA: TGTGCCAGCAGCTACCAGGGTGGGGGCAATCAGCCCCAGCATTTT
CDR3: CASSYQGGGNQPQHF

size: NA
V: TRBV18
D: TRBD1
J: TRBJ2-3
DNA: TGTGCCAGCTCGGGCAACAGGGGAAACACAGATACGCAGTATTTT
CDR3: CASSGNRGNTDTQYF

size: NA
V: TRBV6-6
D: NA
J: TRBJ1-5
DNA: TGTGCCAGCATCCTAAGAGGGAACCACAATCAGCCCCAGCATTTT
CDR3: CASILRGNHNQPQHF

size: NA
V: TRBV28
D: TRBD1
J: TRBJ1-4
DNA: TGTGCCAGCAGTCCTCCGCCGACAGGGGGGCTTAATGAAAAACTGTTTTTT
CDR3: CASSPPPTGGLNEKLFF

size: NA
V: TRBV9
D: NA
J: TRBJ2-3
DNA: TGTGCCAGCAGCGCTCACACAGATACGCAGTATTTT
CDR3: CASSAHTDTQYF

size: NA
V: TRBV2
D: NA
J: TRBJ1-4
DNA: TGTGCCAGCAGGATCCGGTACACAGGTGTGGGCAGTGAAAAACTGTTTTTT
CDR3: CASRIRYTGVGSEKLFF

size: NA
V: TRBV4-1
D: NA
J: TRBJ2-1
DNA: TGCGCCAGCAGCTCCCTTGTAGATGAGCAGTTCTTC
CDR3: CASSSLVDEQFF

size: medium-sized
V: TRBV4-1
D: TRBD2
J: TRBJ2-7
DNA: TGCGCCAGCAGCCAATTAAGACTAGCGGGAGAAAGAATAGGCGAGCAGTACTTC
CDR3: CASSQLRLAGERIGEQYF

size: NA
V: TRBV5-1
D: NA
J: TRBJ2-1
DNA: TGCGCCAGCAGCCACGGGGACGTTTACAATGAGCAGTTCTTC
CDR3: CASSHGDVYNEQFF

size: NA
V: TRBV28
D: NA
J: TRBJ1-2
DNA: TGTGCCAGCAGTTTAAGGGGTGGCTACACCTTC
CDR3: CASSLRGGYTF

size: once
V: TRBV12-2
D: NA
J: TRBJ2-2
DNA: TGTGCAAGTCGCTTAGCGCGCGGGGGGAACACCGGGGAGCTGTTTTTT
CDR3: CASRLARGGNTGELFF

size: NA
V: TRBV5-1
D: NA
J: TRBJ1-4
DNA: TGCGCCAGCAGACTGAGGGACGGCCTTAATGAAAAACTGTTTTTT
CDR3: CASRLRDGLNEKLFF

size: NA
V: TRBV7-6
D: TRBD1
J: TRBJ1-2
DNA: TGTGCCAGCAGCTTAGGTGGACAGGCCGGGCTGGGCTACACCTTC
CDR3: CASSLGGQAGLGYTF

size: NA
V: TRBV2
D: TRBD1
J: TRBJ2-7
DNA: TGTGCCAGCACCGGGACAGCTCGTGGCGAGCAGTACTTC
CDR3: CASTGTARGEQYF

size: NA
V: TRBV19
D: NA
J: TRBJ2-2
DNA: TGTGCCAGTAGTATGGGTTGGTCAGCTAACACCGGGGAGCTGTTTTTT
CDR3: CASSMGWSANTGELFF

size: NA
V: TRBV2
D: TRBD1
J: TRBJ2-5
DNA: TGTGCCAGCAACGGGGACAGGGGTAAATACCAAGAGACCCAGTACTTC
CDR3: CASNGDRGKYQETQYF

size: NA
V: TRBV9
D: NA
J: TRBJ2-5
DNA: TGTGCCAGCAGCGTTGTGGGAGGAGAGACCCAGTACTTC
CDR3: CASSVVGGETQYF

size: NA
V: TRBV5-1
D: NA
J: TRBJ2-3
DNA: TGCGCCAGCAGCGACGAGGGAGATACGCAGTATTTT
CDR3: CASSDEGDTQYF

size: NA
V: TRBV11-3
D: TRBD1
J: TRBJ2-7
DNA: TGTGCCAGCAGCTTAGCCGGGACAGGGTACGAGCAGTACTTC
CDR3: CASSLAGTGYEQYF

size: few
V: TRBV30
D: NA
J: TRBJ1-1
DNA: TGTGCCTGGAGTCCCCCTTGGGGCGCAGTGACTGAAGCTTTCTTT
CDR3: CAWSPPWGAVTEAFF

size: NA
V: TRBV6-1
D: TRBD2
J: TRBJ2-3
DNA: TGTGCCAGCAGTGAAGTCAGTAGCGGGGTTACAGATACGCAGTATTTT
CDR3: CASSEVSSGVTDTQYF

size: NA
V: TRBV9
D: NA
J: TRBJ2-1
DNA: TGTGCCAGCAGCGTAGGATCCCTAGCGAACAATGAGCAGTTCTTC
CDR3: CASSVGSLANNEQFF

size: NA
V: TRBV28
D: NA
J: TRBJ1-3
DNA: TGTGCCAGCAATGATCCGGGGAACACCATATATTTT
CDR3: CASNDPGNTIYF

size: NA
V: TRBV7-8
D: NA
J: TRBJ2-1
DNA: TGTGCCAGCAGCTTAGTAAGGCGGCAAGGCTCCTACAATGAGCAGTTCTTC
CDR3: CASSLVRRQGSYNEQFF

size: NA
V: TRBV25-1
D: NA
J: TRBJ2-7
DNA: TGTGCCAGCAGACCCTCAGGCTCCTACGAGCAGTACTTC
CDR3: CASRPSGSYEQYF

size: NA
V: TRBV6-4
D: NA
J: TRBJ1-6
DNA: TGTGCCACCCCCGGCAGGGACTATAATTCACCCCTCCACTTT
CDR3: CATPGRDYNSPLHF

size: once
V: TRBV4-1
D: NA
J: TRBJ2-5
DNA: TGCGCCAGCAGCCAAGATTGGGTGGGCACACAAGAGACCCAGTACTTC
CDR3: CASSQDWVGTQETQYF

size: NA
V: TRBV11-1
D: NA
J: TRBJ1-6
DNA: TGTGCCAGCAGCTTACCTAATTCACCCCTCCACTTT
CDR3: CASSLPNSPLHF

size: few
V: TRBV7-9
D: NA
J: TRBJ1-2
DNA: TGTGCCAGCAGCTGGGTCCAGGGAGGAGGTGGCTACACCTTC
CDR3: CASSWVQGGGGYTF

size: NA
V: TRBV7-2
D: NA
J: TRBJ2-7
DNA: TGTGCCAGCAGCTTAGGGTGGGACTTCCAGTACTTC
CDR3: CASSLGWDFQYF

size: NA
V: TRBV5-4
D: NA
J: TRBJ2-1
DNA: TGTGCCAGCAGCTCCGGGACTCCCCCCTTTGAGCAGTTCTTC
CDR3: CASSSGTPPFEQFF

size: few
V: TRBV7-9
D: TRBD2
J: TRBJ2-5
DNA: TGTGCCAGCAGCTCTACGGGGACTAGCGGGATAATAGGAGAGACCCAGTACTTC
CDR3: CASSSTGTSGIIGETQYF

size: NA
V: TRBV11-2
D: TRBD1
J: TRBJ1-2
DNA: TGTGCCAGCAGCGAGGACAGGGGCTATGGCTACACCTTC
CDR3: CASSEDRGYGYTF

size: NA
V: TRBV5-1
D: NA
J: TRBJ2-7
DNA: TGCGCCAGCAGCTTGCGTGGCAACTACGAGCAGTACTTC
CDR3: CASSLRGNYEQYF

size: few
V: TRBV6-5
D: NA
J: TRBJ1-2
DNA: TGTGCCAGCAGTTCCCCGATCTATGGCTACACCTTC
CDR3: CASSSPIYGYTF

size: NA
V: TRBV5-1
D: NA
J: TRBJ1-4
DNA: TGCGCCAGCAGCTTGGTGCGGGGAGGGCCGGGTGAAAAACTGTTTTTT
CDR3: CASSLVRGGPGEKLFF

size: NA
V: TRBV28
D: TRBD1
J: TRBJ2-7
DNA: TGTGCCAGCAGCACCATCGGACAGGGGGGCTACGAGCAGTACTTC
CDR3: CASSTIGQGGYEQYF

size: NA
V: TRBV6-4
D: NA
J: TRBJ2-2
DNA: TGTGCCAGCAGTGCAAGCGGGTTTACCGGGGAGCTGTTTTTT
CDR3: CASSASGFTGELFF